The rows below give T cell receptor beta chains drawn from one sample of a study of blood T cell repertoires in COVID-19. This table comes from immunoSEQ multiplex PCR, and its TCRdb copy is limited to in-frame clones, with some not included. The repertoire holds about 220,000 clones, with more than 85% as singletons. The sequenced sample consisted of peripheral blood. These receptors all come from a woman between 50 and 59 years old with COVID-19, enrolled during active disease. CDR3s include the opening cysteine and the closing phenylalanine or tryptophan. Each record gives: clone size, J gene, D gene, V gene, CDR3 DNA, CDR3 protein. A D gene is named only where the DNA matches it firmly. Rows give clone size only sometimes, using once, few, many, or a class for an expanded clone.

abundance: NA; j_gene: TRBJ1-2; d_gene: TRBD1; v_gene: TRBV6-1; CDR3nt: TGTGCCAGCAGTGAAGCGGGGACAGGGTTAGGCTATGGCTACACCTTC; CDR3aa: CASSEAGTGLGYGYTF
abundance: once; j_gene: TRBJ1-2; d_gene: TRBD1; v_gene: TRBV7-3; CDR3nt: TGTGCCAGCAGCTTAGTAGGGGGCGCCCCCCAAGGTGGCTACACCTTC; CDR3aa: CASSLVGGAPQGGYTF
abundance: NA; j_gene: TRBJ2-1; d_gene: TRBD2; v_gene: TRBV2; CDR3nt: TGTGCCAGCGGACGGGGGAGGGGTGAGCAGTTCTTC; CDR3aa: CASGRGRGEQFF
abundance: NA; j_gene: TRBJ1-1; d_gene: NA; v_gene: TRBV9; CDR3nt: TGTGCCAGCAGCTCCCGGGTGGGGAACACTGAAGCTTTCTTT; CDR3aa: CASSSRVGNTEAFF
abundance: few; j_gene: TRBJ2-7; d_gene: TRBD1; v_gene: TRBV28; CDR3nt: TGTGCCAGCAGTTTATGGACAGGGACCTACGAGCAGTACTTC; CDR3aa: CASSLWTGTYEQYF
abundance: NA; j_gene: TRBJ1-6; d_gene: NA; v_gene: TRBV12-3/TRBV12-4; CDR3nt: TGTGCCAGCAGCGACAGACGTAATTCACCCCTCCACTTT; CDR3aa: CASSDRRNSPLHF
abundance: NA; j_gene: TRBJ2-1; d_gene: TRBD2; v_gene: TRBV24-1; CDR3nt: TGTGCCACCAGTAATTCCCGGGGACTAGCGGGGGGTCGGACGTTCTTC; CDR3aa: CATSNSRGLAGGRTFF
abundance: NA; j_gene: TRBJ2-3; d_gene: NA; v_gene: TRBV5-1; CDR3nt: TGCGCCAGCAGCTTGTCGGATACGCAGTATTTT; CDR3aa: CASSLSDTQYF
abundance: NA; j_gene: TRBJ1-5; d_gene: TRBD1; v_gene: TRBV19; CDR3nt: TGTGCCAGTACTCTATCAGGGGGGCGGAGCAATCAGCCCCAGCATTTT; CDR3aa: CASTLSGGRSNQPQHF
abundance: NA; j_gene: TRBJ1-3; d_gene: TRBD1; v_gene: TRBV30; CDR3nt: TGTGCCTGGAGGGACTGGACAGGGCTCATATATTTT; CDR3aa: CAWRDWTGLIYF
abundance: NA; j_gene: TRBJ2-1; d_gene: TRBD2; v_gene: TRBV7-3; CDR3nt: TGTGCCAGCAGCTTATTAGGACTAGCCCACTACAATGAGCAGTTCTTC; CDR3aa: CASSLLGLAHYNEQFF
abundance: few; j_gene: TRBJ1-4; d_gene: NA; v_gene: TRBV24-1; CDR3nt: TGTGCCACCAGTGGCAGGGCGGTCGAAAAACTGTTTTTT; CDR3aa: CATSGRAVEKLFF
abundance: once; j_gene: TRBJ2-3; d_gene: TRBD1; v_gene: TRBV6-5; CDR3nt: TGTGCCATTGAGGGGGCGAGGCTCAAGGCAGATACGCAGTATTTT; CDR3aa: CAIEGARLKADTQYF
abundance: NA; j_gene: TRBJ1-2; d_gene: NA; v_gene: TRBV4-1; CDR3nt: TGCGCCAGCAGCCAAGATAAAGCACAGTCCTATGGCTACACCTTC; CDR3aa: CASSQDKAQSYGYTF
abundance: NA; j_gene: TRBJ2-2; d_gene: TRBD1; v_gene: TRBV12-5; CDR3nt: TGTGCTAGTGGGACAGGGGCCGGGGAGCTGTTTTTT; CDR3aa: CASGTGAGELFF
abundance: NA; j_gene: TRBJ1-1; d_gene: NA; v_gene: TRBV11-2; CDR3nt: TGTGCCAGCAGCTCTGTTAGGGTGGGGAGCACTGAAGCTTTCTTT; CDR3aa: CASSSVRVGSTEAFF
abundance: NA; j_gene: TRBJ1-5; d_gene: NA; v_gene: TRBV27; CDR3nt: TGTGCCAGCAGTCCGCTCGGGGGGAATCAGCCCCAGCATTTT; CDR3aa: CASSPLGGNQPQHF
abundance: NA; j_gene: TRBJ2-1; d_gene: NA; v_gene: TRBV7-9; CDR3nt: TGTGCCAGCAGCTTAGTCGGTTTATCTGAGCAGTTCTTC; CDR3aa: CASSLVGLSEQFF
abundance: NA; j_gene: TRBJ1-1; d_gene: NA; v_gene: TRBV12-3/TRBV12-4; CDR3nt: TGTGCCAGCTACAGGGTAGGTGAAGCTTTCTTT; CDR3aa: CASYRVGEAFF
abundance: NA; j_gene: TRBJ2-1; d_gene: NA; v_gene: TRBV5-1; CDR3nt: TGCGCCAGCAGCTCGACACGAAACAATGAGCAGTTCTTC; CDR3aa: CASSSTRNNEQFF
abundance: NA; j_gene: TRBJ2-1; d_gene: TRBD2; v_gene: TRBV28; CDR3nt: TGTGCCAGCACTAGCGGGGGGGCCTACAATGAGCAGTTCTTC; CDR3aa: CASTSGGAYNEQFF
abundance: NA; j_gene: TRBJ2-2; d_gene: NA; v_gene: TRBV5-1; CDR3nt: TGCGCCAGCGGAGGAATGGCGAGAACTAGCCCCACCGGGGAGCTGTTTTTT; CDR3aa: CASGGMARTSPTGELFF
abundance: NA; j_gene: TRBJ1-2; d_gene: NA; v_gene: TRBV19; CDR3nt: TGTGCCAGTTGCGGAGGAGGCTATGGCTACACCTTC; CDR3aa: CASCGGGYGYTF
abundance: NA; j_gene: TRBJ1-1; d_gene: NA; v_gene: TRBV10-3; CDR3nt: TGTGCCATCTGGCCAACCGGGGGGACTGAAGCTTTCTTT; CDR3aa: CAIWPTGGTEAFF
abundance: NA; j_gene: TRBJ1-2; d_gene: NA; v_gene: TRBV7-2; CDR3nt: TGTGCCAGCAGCTTAGGAGGAGCGGATGGCTACACCTTC; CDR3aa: CASSLGGADGYTF
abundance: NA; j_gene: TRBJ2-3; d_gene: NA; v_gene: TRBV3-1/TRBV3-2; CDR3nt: TGTGCCAGCAGCCAAGATCCTTCCGTTTTCACAGATACGCAGTATTTT; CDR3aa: CASSQDPSVFTDTQYF
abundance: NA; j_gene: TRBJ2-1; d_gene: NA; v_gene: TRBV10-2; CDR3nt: TGCGCCAGCAGTGCTTTAAATGAGCAGTTCTTC; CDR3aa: CASSALNEQFF
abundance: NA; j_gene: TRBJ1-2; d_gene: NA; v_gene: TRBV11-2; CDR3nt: TGTGCCAGCAGCTTAGATCACCGGTCAGGAGGCTACACCTTC; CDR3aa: CASSLDHRSGGYTF
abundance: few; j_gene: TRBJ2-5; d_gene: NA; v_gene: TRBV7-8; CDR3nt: TGTGCCAGCAGCCCCGGGGGGACAGGTGGGGTACCAGAGTACTTC; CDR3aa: CASSPGGTGGVPEYF